These 20 T cell receptor beta chains originate from one sample sequenced in a study of control samples from healthy donors and cancer patients (dated by TCRdb to between 2020 and 2021). Library preparation employed the immunoSEQ multiplex PCR assay. The immuneACCESS repertoire file appears here via TCRdb, limited to in-frame rearrangements. These files lack a portion of the clones; in checked studies, under half of the deficit traces to unresolved V genes, and the cause of the others is not known. The sample table records about 170,000 clones; approximately 86% of these occur just once. Around 5% of the sample rests with the top ten. Sequencing was done on a sample of blood. These receptors were obtained from a woman aged 30 to 39 in good health.

The rearrangement joins TRBV5-4 to TRBJ1-5; 9 bases match TRBD1. The CDR3 covers 16 residues. Germline V gene lookup returns CDR1 SGHNT and CDR2 YYREEE (reference sequence). V dropped 2 bases and J dropped 2; count of bases not matched to a gene: 5. The CDR3 region is CASSLQGASGNQPQHF. Here the CDR3 DNA reads TGTGCCAGCAGCTTACAGGGGGCTTCGGGCAATCAGCCCCAGCATTTT.

The rearrangement uses TRBV6-1 and TRBJ1-1; D remains unclear. Trimming shortened V by 2 bases and J by 4 bases, and 8 bases separated the two germline ends. The CDR3 totals 13 residues. The germline CDR1 and CDR2 sequences are MNHNS and SASEGT. The chain's CDR3 is CASSEWVGTEAFF. The CDR3 coding sequence is TGTGCCAGCAGTGAATGGGTGGGCACTGAAGCTTTCTTT.

The chain uses TRBV10-3 and TRBJ2-7; 9 positions agree with TRBD1. Germline CDR1 is ENHRY and CDR2 is SYGVKD. The trim removed 7 bases at V and 3 bases at J, leaving 4 bases unmatched. This CDR3 spans 13 amino acids. In DNA form, the CDR3 reads TGTGCCATCACCCGGGACAGGGACTACGAGCAGTACTTC. Its protein product is CAITRDRDYEQYF.

The CDR3 sequence is CASSPGASGNTIYF. The CDR3 coding sequence is TGTGCCAGTAGTCCAGGGGCCTCTGGAAACACCATATATTTT. The V call is TRBV19, the J call TRBJ1-3; maybe TRBD1 (6 bases). The length of the CDR3 is 14 residues. V gave up 5 bases and J gave up 0 bases, with 8 bases separating them. Looked up from germline, CDR1 is LNHDA and CDR2 is SQIVND (reference sequence).

This clone was seen only a few times. The rearrangement links TRBV11-2 to TRBJ1-6; a weak D match, TRBD1 (5 bases). CDR3 size: 16 residues. Germline CDR1 reads SGHAT; CDR2 reads FQNNGV. V lost 0 bases, J lost 4 bases, and 10 bases lay in between. The CDR3 DNA reads TGTGCCAGCAGCTTAGAAGGGGCTGGATATAATTCACCCCTCCACTTT. Translation: CASSLEGAGYNSPLHF.

The rearrangement joins TRBV19 to TRBJ1-5; D may be TRBD1 (5 bases). Looked up from germline, CDR1 is LNHDA and CDR2 is SQIVND (reference sequence). V gave up 4 bases and J gave up 2 bases, with 18 bases separating them. This CDR3 region has 17 residues. CDR3 residues: CASSKDGWRDGNQPQHF. The CDR3 DNA reads as TGTGCCAGTAGTAAGGACGGGTGGCGGGACGGCAATCAGCCCCAGCATTTT.

The chain links TRBV24-1 to TRBJ2-5; 7 bases match TRBD2. In germline, CDR1 is KGHDR, CDR2 SFDVKD. The J segment lost 0 bases and the V segment lost 1 base, leaving 4 bases of the junction unmatched. The CDR3 covers 16 residues. The chain's CDR3 is CATSDFLAGDQETQYF. In DNA, the CDR3 is TGTGCCACCAGTGATTTCTTGGCGGGGGACCAAGAGACCCAGTACTTC.

The J gene is TRBJ1-4, the V gene TRBV2; a weak D match, TRBD1 (5 bases). The V and J ends lost 6 bases and 8 bases respectively, with 16 bases between them. The CDR3 sequence is 14 residues long. CDR1 and CDR2 (germline): SNHLY, FYNNEI. The CDR3, as DNA: TGTGCCAGCAGGGCAAGGGGAGTAAAAGAAAAACTGTTTTTT. It is translated as CASRARGVKEKLFF.

The V and J genes are TRBV15 and TRBJ1-5; D not resolved. Trimming took 5 bases from V and 5 from J, leaving 16 bases between them. This CDR3 is built from 15 residues. CDR1 is LNHNV and CDR2 is YYDKDF in the germline V gene (reference sequence). The CDR3 nucleotides read TGTGCCACCAGCGAGGGCAGGTCAAACCATCAGCCCCAGCATTTT. Translated, it gives CATSEGRSNHQPQHF.

This clone was observed a single time. The chain recombines TRBV3-1 (or the pseudogene TRBV3-2) with TRBJ2-1, with 7 bases that match TRBD2. CDR3 length equals 14 residues. The germline V gene encodes CDR1 LGHDT and CDR2 YNNKEL (reference sequence). Trimming at V came to 4 bases and at J to 4 bases, leaving 4 bases not matched to a gene. The CDR3 is CASSLSSGYNEQFF. CDR3 sequence (DNA): TGTGCCAGCAGCCTAAGTAGCGGGTACAATGAGCAGTTCTTC.

The V and J genes are TRBV3-1 (or the pseudogene TRBV3-2) and TRBJ2-7; tentative D call: TRBD2 (6 bases). This CDR3 comprises 16 residues. The germline V gene encodes CDR1 LGHDT and CDR2 YNNKEL (reference sequence). V was cut by 4 bases and J by 3 bases, with 19 bases left in between. The DNA for the CDR3 is TGTGCCAGCAGCCCTACCCTTAGCGGCACCCACTACGAGCAGTACTTC. Amino acids: CASSPTLSGTHYEQYF.

The CDR3 spells CSFGGRETQYF. The CDR3 DNA follows: TGCAGCTTCGGCGGCAGAGAGACCCAGTACTTC. The chain is built from TRBV29-1 and TRBJ2-5; D remains ambiguous. The CDR3 runs 11 residues. In germline, CDR1 is SQVTM, CDR2 ANQGSEA. Trimming pared 8 bases from V and 4 bases from J, leaving 11 bases between. The full variable domain, completed using reference TRBV29-1 and TRBJ2-5, is SAVISQKPSRDICQRGTSLTIQCQVDSQVTMMFWYRQQPGQSLTLIATANQGSEATYESGFVIDKFPISRPNLTFSTLTVSNMSPEDSSIYLCSFGGRETQYFGPGTRLLVL.

The chain joins TRBV11-2 to TRBJ2-7; 10 nucleotides line up with TRBD1. This CDR3 is 15 amino acids long. V lost 4 bases, J lost 6 bases, and 9 bases stayed unmatched. Germline loops: CDR1 SGHAT, CDR2 FQNNGV. This CDR3 reads CASSSYPRTGGEQYV. In nucleotides, the CDR3 is TGTGCCAGCAGCTCCTACCCCCGGACAGGGGGCGAGCAGTACGTC.

The chain has TRBV10-3 and TRBJ1-2, with 10 bases that match TRBD1. Germline V lookup: CDR1 ENHRY, CDR2 SYGVKD. This CDR3 region has 14 residues. V gave up 6 bases and J gave up 7 bases; unmatched junction bases: 8. The CDR3 reads CAIRTGGPGGGYTF. CDR3 bases: TGTGCCATCAGGACAGGGGGCCCAGGGGGTGGCTACACCTTC.

This clone has just one count. CDR3 in DNA: TGTGCCACCAGTGACGGCAATGAGCAGTTCTTC. This codes for CATSDGNEQFF. V and J are TRBV24-1 and TRBJ2-1; D gene uncertain. V dropped 4 bases and J dropped 6 bases, with 3 bases sitting between them. The germline gives CDR1 KGHDR, CDR2 SFDVKD. The CDR3 extends over 11 amino acids.

This clone appeared a single time. The chain carries TRBV5-4 and TRBJ1-6, with a weak D call TRBD1 (6 bases). The V end lost 6 bases, the J end lost 5 bases, and 15 bases lay between the germline ends. The germline V gene encodes CDR1 SGHNT and CDR2 YYREEE (reference sequence). The CDR3 runs 15 residues. This CDR3 reads CASNQGHPDNSPLHF. CDR3 bases: TGTGCCAGCAATCAGGGACACCCCGATAATTCACCCCTCCACTTT.

The sample holds one count of this clone. The genes are TRBV7-9 and TRBJ1-1, with D unclear. Trimming removed 1 base from V and 0 bases from J, with 6 bases in between. CDR3 size: 14 residues. CDR1 is SEHNR, CDR2 FQNEAQ, per germline (reference sequence). CDR3 in amino acids: CASSLEGLNTEAFF. CDR3 coding DNA: TGTGCCAGCAGCTTAGAGGGTTTGAACACTGAAGCTTTCTTT.

V is TRBV9 and J is TRBJ2-1; D is ambiguous. Trimming removed 0 bases from V and 4 bases from J, with 5 bases in between. The germline V gene has CDR1 SGDLS and CDR2 YYNGEE. The length of the CDR3 is 13 residues. The CDR3 sequence is CASSVESYNEQFF. The CDR3, as DNA: TGTGCCAGCAGCGTAGAAAGTTACAATGAGCAGTTCTTC.

The rearrangement joins TRBV7-9 to TRBJ2-5, with 10 bases lining up with TRBD2. Looked up from germline, CDR1 is SEHNR and CDR2 is FQNEAQ (reference sequence). This CDR3 comprises 19 residues. V gave up 5 bases and J gave up 0 bases; unmatched junction bases: 15. In DNA form, the CDR3 reads TGTGCCAGCAGCGCCCACAGGGGAAATCTAGCGGGGGACCAAGAGACCCAGTACTTC. Protein product: CASSAHRGNLAGDQETQYF.

The chain employs TRBV5-1 and TRBJ1-3; D not certain. Between the trimmed V and J ends, which lost 0 bases and 4 bases, there was a span of 5 bases. This CDR3 region has 13 residues. CDR1 SGHRS and CDR2 YFSETQ come from the germline V gene. The CDR3 spells CASSLDRGNTIYF. CDR3 bases: TGCGCCAGCAGCTTGGACCGGGGAAACACCATATATTTT. Complete variable domain (other parts from reference TRBV5-1 and TRBJ1-3): KAGVTQTPRYLIKTRGQQVTLSCSPISGHRSVSWYQQTPGQGLQFLFEYFSETQRNKGNFPGRFSGRQFSNSRSEMNVSTLELGDSALYLCASSLDRGNTIYFGEGSWLTVV.